This TCR beta chain originates from a study of blood T cells in healthy people across ages. Primed by a sample-barcoded 5' primer and a J-beta primer mix, a second PCR proceeded for roughly 6 to 12 cycles. TCRdb reprocessed the 5' RACE reads with MiXCR, giving one entry per CDR3 protein. The table has some 1.7 million distinct CDR3 sequences, roughly 28% seen once; the top ten hold over 7%. This clonotype was counted at least ten times. V dropped 4 bases and J dropped 4; count of bases not matched to a gene: 1. Germline assignment: CDR1 SQVTM and CDR2 ANQGSEA. This CDR3 comprises 12 residues. The sequencing sample was made of blood. This chain links TRBV29-1 with TRBJ2-4, with 7 bases lining up with TRBD2. This TCR was sampled from a woman in her thirties in good health. DNA of the CDR3: TGCAGCGTTGGGCGGGGGAAAAACATTCAGTACTTC. This encodes CSVGRGKNIQYF. Supplemented by reference TRBV29-1 and TRBJ2-4, the full variable domain reads SAVISQKPSRDICQRGTSLTIQCQVDSQVTMMFWYRQQPGQSLTLIATANQGSEATYESGFVIDKFPISRPNLTFSTLTVSNMSPEDSSIYLCSVGRGKNIQYFGAGTRLSVL.